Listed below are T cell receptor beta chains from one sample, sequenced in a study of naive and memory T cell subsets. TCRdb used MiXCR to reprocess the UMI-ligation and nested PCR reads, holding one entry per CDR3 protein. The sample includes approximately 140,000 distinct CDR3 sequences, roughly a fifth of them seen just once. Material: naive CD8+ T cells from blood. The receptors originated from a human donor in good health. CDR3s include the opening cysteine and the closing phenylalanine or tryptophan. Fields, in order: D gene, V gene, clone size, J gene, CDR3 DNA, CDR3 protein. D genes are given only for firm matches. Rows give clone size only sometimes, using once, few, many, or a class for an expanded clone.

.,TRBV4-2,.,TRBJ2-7,TGTGCCAGCAGCCAAGATTTGAGCGGGCCCACCTACGAGCAGTACTTC,CASSQDLSGPTYEQYF
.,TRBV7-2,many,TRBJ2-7,TGTGCCAGCAGCCCAAGGGCCGTGGCCTACGAGCAGTACTTC,CASSPRAVAYEQYF
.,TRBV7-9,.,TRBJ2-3,TGTGCCAGCAGCCTTGGGACCAGCGGGCCAGATACGCAGTATTTT,CASSLGTSGPDTQYF
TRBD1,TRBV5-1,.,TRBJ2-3,TGCGCCAGCAGCTCTCCGGGACAGGGCACAGATACGCAGTATTTT,CASSSPGQGTDTQYF
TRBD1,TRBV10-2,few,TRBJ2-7,TGCGCCAGCACGACAGGGGGTTCCTACGAGCAGTACTTC,CASTTGGSYEQYF
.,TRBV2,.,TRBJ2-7,TGTGCCAGCACCTTTATTGGGGGGGCGGAGCAGTACTTC,CASTFIGGAEQYF
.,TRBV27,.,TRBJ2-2,TGTGCCAGCAGCCAGGGCGAGAGGGAACTAGCCACCGGGGAGCTGTTTTTT,CASSQGERELATGELFF
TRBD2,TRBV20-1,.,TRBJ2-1,TGCAGTGCTCCTAGCGGGAGGGCCCTCAATGAGCAGTTCTTC,CSAPSGRALNEQFF
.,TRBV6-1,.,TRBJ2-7,TGTGCCAGCAGTGAATTGGCTACGTACCTCTCACGGGAGCAGTACTTC,CASSELATYLSREQYF
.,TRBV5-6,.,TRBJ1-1,TGTGCCAGCAGTCCAGAGTGGGGGTTCACTGAAGCTTTCTTT,CASSPEWGFTEAFF
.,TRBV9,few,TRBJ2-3,TGTGCCAGCAGCGTAGGAGGGAGGACCACAGATACGCAGTATTTT,CASSVGGRTTDTQYF
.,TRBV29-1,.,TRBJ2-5,TGCAGCGTTCCTACAGGGGGGGCAGAGACCCAGTACTTC,CSVPTGGAETQYF
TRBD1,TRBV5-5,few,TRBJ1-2,TGTGCCAGCAGCTTGGATGGATTGGTGGTGGGACAGATCTATGGCTACACCTTC,CASSLDGLVVGQIYGYTF
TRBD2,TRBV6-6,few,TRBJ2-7,TGTGCCAGCAGTTATACTAGCGGGAGGCCCGAGCAGTACTTC,CASSYTSGRPEQYF
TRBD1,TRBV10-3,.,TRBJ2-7,TGTGCCATCAGTGAACCGGGACAGGGCGACGAGCAGTACTTC,CAISEPGQGDEQYF
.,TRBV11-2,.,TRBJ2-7,TGTGCCAGCAGCTTAGAATATGGCGAGCAGTACTTC,CASSLEYGEQYF
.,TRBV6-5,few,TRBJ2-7,TGTGCCAGCAGTTTTGCGGCACGGGCCTACGAGCAGTACTTC,CASSFAARAYEQYF
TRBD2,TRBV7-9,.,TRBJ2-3,TGTGCCAGCAGCTCCCAGACTAGCGCGATCACAGATACGCAGTATTTT,CASSSQTSAITDTQYF
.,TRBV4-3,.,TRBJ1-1,TGCGCCAGCAGCCAAGATTCCGTGAACACTGAAGCTTTCTTT,CASSQDSVNTEAFF
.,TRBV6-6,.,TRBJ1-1,TGTGCCAGCAGTTCCCGCCCCGGGACATCAAACACTGAAGCTTTCTTT,CASSSRPGTSNTEAFF
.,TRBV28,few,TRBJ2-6,TGTGCCAGCAGCCCCCGGCGTACCAACGTCCTGACTTTC,CASSPRRTNVLTF
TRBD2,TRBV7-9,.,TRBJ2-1,TGTGCCAGCAGCTTAGCGGAGCGGGGGGTGGGGGAGCAGTTCTTC,CASSLAERGVGEQFF
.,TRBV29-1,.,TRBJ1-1,TGCAGCGTGGGGGGAGTTGAAGCTTTCTTT,CSVGGVEAFF
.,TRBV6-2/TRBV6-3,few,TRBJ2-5,TGTGCGACCAATCCCCTACAGGGATGGGAGACCCAGTACTTC,CATNPLQGWETQYF
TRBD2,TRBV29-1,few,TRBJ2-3,TGCAGCGTTGAGCGGCAAGCCCAGACTAGCGTCTATACGCAGTATTTT,CSVERQAQTSVYTQYF
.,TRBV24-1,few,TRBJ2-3,TGTGCCACCAGTGAACTGGACGCGGATACGCAGTATTTT,CATSELDADTQYF
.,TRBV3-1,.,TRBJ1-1,TGTGCCAGCACCCAACAGGCCAGGGGTGAAGCTTTCTTT,CASTQQARGEAFF
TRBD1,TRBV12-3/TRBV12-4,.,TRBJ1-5,TGTGCCAGCACCCAGGGGGATCAGCCCCAGCATTTT,CASTQGDQPQHF
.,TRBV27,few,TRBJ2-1,TGTGCCAGCAGTTTGGGCGGGGTTTCCTACAATGAGCAGTTCTTC,CASSLGGVSYNEQFF
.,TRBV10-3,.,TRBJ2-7,TGTGCCGCCGGGCCCGGTAGCTACGAGCAGTACTTC,CAAGPGSYEQYF